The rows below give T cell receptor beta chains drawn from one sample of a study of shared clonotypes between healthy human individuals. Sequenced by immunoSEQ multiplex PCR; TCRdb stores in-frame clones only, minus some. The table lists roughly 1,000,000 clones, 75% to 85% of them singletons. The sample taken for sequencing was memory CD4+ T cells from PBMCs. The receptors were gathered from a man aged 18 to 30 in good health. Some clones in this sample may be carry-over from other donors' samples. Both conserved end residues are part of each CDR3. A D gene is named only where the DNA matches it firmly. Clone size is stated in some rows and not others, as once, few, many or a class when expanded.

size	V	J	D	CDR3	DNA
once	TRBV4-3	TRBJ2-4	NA	CASSQVGVDIQYF	TGCGCCAGCAGCCAAGTGGGGGTGGACATTCAGTACTTC
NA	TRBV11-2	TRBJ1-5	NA	CASSPGPNNQPQHF	TGTGCCAGCAGCCCGGGACCGAACAATCAGCCCCAGCATTTT
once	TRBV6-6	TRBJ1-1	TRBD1	CASVTSGGRAEAFF	TGTGCCAGCGTAACATCAGGGGGTCGCGCTGAAGCTTTCTTT
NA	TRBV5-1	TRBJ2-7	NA	CASSLGVSQDEQYF	TGCGCCAGCAGCTTGGGGGTCAGCCAGGACGAGCAGTACTTC
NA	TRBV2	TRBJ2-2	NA	CASSETAGELFF	TGTGCCAGCAGTGAAACCGCCGGGGAGCTGTTTTTT
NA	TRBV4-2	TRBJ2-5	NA	CASSQDVGLGQETQYF	TGTGCCAGCAGCCAAGATGTAGGGTTAGGCCAAGAGACCCAGTACTTC
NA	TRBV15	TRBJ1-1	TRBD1	CATSRDRDRGQAFF	TGTGCCACCAGCAGAGATAGGGACAGGGGGCAGGCTTTCTTT
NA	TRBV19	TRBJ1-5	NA	CASCQGPYSNQPQHF	TGTGCCAGTTGCCAGGGCCCGTATAGCAATCAGCCCCAGCATTTT
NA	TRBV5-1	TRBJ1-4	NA	CASQGEGATNEKLFF	TGCGCCAGCCAGGGCGAGGGCGCCACTAATGAAAAACTGTTTTTT
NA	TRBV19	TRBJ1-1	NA	CASRVGLYTEAFF	TGTGCCAGTAGGGTCGGACTATACACTGAAGCTTTCTTT
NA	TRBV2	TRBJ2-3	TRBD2	CASSEFASGPRGTQYF	TGTGCCAGCAGTGAATTTGCTAGCGGGCCCCGAGGTACGCAGTATTTT
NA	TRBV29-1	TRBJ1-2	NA	CSVEPPALYGYTF	TGCAGCGTTGAACCCCCGGCCCTCTATGGCTACACCTTC
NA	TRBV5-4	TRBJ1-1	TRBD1	CASSLPEVGQGVAFF	TGTGCCAGCAGCTTACCGGAGGTAGGACAGGGTGTAGCTTTCTTT
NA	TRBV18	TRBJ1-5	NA	CASSQGGQPQHF	TGTGCCAGCTCGCAGGGAGGGCAGCCCCAGCATTTT
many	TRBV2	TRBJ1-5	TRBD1	CASALAGGAGQPQHF	TGTGCCAGCGCCTTGGCAGGGGGCGCCGGTCAGCCCCAGCATTTT
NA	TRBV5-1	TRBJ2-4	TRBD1	CASSATGQGNIQYF	TGCGCCAGCAGCGCGACAGGGCAGGGAAACATTCAGTACTTC
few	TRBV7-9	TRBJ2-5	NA	CASSPDVWQYF	TGTGCCAGCAGCCCCGACGTTTGGCAGTACTTC
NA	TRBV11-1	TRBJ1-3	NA	CASSLVGHYAGNTIYF	TGTGCCAGCAGCTTAGTGGGACACTACGCTGGAAACACCATATATTTT
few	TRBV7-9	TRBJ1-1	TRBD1	CASSLKGATEAFF	TGTGCCAGCAGCTTAAAGGGGGCCACTGAAGCTTTCTTT
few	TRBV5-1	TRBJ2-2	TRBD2	CASSLGLAGAKDGELFF	TGCGCCAGCAGCTTGGGACTAGCGGGAGCAAAGGACGGGGAGCTGTTTTTT
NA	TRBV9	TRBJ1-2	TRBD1	CASSVAIDLTGVRDGYTF	TGTGCCAGCAGCGTAGCGATAGACCTGACAGGGGTAAGAGACGGCTACACCTTC
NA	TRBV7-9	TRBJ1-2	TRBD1	CASSKGQASNYGYTF	TGTGCCAGCAGCAAGGGACAGGCATCTAACTATGGCTACACCTTC
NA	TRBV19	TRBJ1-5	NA	CASRIQGRSNQPQHF	TGTGCCAGTAGGATCCAGGGACGGAGCAATCAGCCCCAGCATTTT
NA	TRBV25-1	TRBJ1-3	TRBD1	CASSDTGGSGNTIYF	TGTGCCAGCAGTGACACAGGGGGATCTGGAAACACCATATATTTT
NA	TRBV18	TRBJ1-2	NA	CASSQQSHYGYTF	TGTGCCAGCTCACAACAGAGTCACTATGGCTACACCTTC
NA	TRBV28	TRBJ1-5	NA	CASGGPVYSNQPQHF	TGTGCCAGCGGGGGGCCCGTCTATAGCAATCAGCCCCAGCATTTT
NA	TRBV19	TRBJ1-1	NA	CASSIGAPTHPNTEAFF	TGTGCCAGTAGTATAGGAGCACCGACGCACCCAAACACTGAAGCTTTCTTT
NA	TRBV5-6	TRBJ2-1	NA	CASSIGWSSYNEQFF	TGTGCCAGCAGTATAGGGTGGAGCTCCTACAATGAGCAGTTCTTC
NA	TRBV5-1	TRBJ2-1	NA	CASSLGSRYNEQFF	TGCGCCAGCAGCTTGGGTTCCCGCTACAATGAGCAGTTCTTC